A selection of T cell receptor beta chains follows, all from one sample in a study of T cell repertoires in cytomegalovirus infection. Their cognate antigens are unknown. A single record per CDR3 protein comes from TCRdb applying MiXCR to the reads. This table has about 830,000 distinct CDR3 sequences, 30% to 35% appearing once. Sequencing was performed on cultured CD8+ T cells from PBMCs, taken from culture after CMV antigen stimulation. The receptors shown here come from a human donor in good health (CMV status not recorded). Some clones in this sample may be carry-over from other donors' samples. CDR3s leave out the opening cysteine and the closing phenylalanine or tryptophan.

j_call: TRBJ2-3; v_call: TRBV7-6; cdr3_aa: ASSFGGTSDTQY
j_call: TRBJ1-5; v_call: TRBV15; cdr3_aa: ATSREVSGDQPQH
j_call: TRBJ2-4; v_call: TRBV18; cdr3_aa: ASSPRTDIQY
j_call: TRBJ2-1; v_call: TRBV12-3/TRBV12-4; cdr3_aa: ASILSGGAHEQF
j_call: TRBJ2-1; v_call: TRBV27; cdr3_aa: ASSLSAPQGVAYNEQF
j_call: TRBJ1-5; v_call: TRBV9; cdr3_aa: ASSRGVGIGNQPQH
j_call: TRBJ2-4; v_call: TRBV7-6; cdr3_aa: ASSLVPPDRVKIKNIQY
j_call: TRBJ1-2; v_call: TRBV7-2; cdr3_aa: ASLLSLDIGAGYT
j_call: TRBJ1-2; v_call: TRBV19; cdr3_aa: ASSISPGQPYGYT
j_call: TRBJ2-3; v_call: TRBV6-1; cdr3_aa: ASKVMIDTQY
j_call: TRBJ2-3; v_call: TRBV4-1; cdr3_aa: ASSHNGGGAIDTQY
j_call: TRBJ2-1; v_call: TRBV7-8; cdr3_aa: ASSVRGSVSSYNEQF
j_call: TRBJ1-5; v_call: TRBV24-1; cdr3_aa: ATSAGGVDRGNQPQH
j_call: TRBJ2-7; v_call: TRBV7-6; cdr3_aa: ASSLETGGITYEQY
j_call: TRBJ1-1; v_call: TRBV5-6; cdr3_aa: ASSLVVIRDKGDTEAF
j_call: TRBJ1-2; v_call: TRBV10-3; cdr3_aa: AISEEGVDT
j_call: TRBJ2-1; v_call: TRBV3-1; cdr3_aa: ASQKTWLGAGVYNEQF
j_call: TRBJ1-4; v_call: TRBV7-6; cdr3_aa: ASSFNGEVREKLF
j_call: TRBJ2-1; v_call: TRBV12-3/TRBV12-4; cdr3_aa: ASSLGVAGPEQF
j_call: TRBJ1-1; v_call: TRBV5-6; cdr3_aa: ASSLDSGFNTEAF
j_call: TRBJ2-7; v_call: TRBV12-3/TRBV12-4; cdr3_aa: ASSTTSGGGPYYEQY
j_call: TRBJ2-2; v_call: TRBV6-5; cdr3_aa: ASSYLEGGTGELF
j_call: TRBJ2-7; v_call: TRBV12-3/TRBV12-4; cdr3_aa: ASSTQVYEQY
j_call: TRBJ1-6; v_call: TRBV5-6; cdr3_aa: ASSFGREGSPLH
j_call: TRBJ2-2; v_call: TRBV19; cdr3_aa: ASSISQGAAGELF
j_call: TRBJ2-7; v_call: TRBV10-2; cdr3_aa: ASTLNSYEQY
j_call: TRBJ1-1; v_call: TRBV12-3/TRBV12-4; cdr3_aa: ASSFSSPATEAF
j_call: TRBJ2-1; v_call: TRBV11-2; cdr3_aa: ASSLPTGIHNEQF
j_call: TRBJ1-2; v_call: TRBV4-1; cdr3_aa: ASSLQGRNGYT
j_call: TRBJ2-2; v_call: TRBV4-1; cdr3_aa: ASSHLRGTGELF
j_call: TRBJ1-1; v_call: TRBV19; cdr3_aa: ASSIVHTDTEAF
j_call: TRBJ1-5; v_call: TRBV10-2; cdr3_aa: ASSEWEGRGLYQPQH
j_call: TRBJ2-6; v_call: TRBV7-9; cdr3_aa: ASSSLGDSGANVLT
j_call: TRBJ2-1; v_call: TRBV7-2; cdr3_aa: ASSPEDSYNEQF
j_call: TRBJ2-3; v_call: TRBV7-2; cdr3_aa: ASSQLAGGLTDTQY
j_call: TRBJ2-3; v_call: TRBV7-9; cdr3_aa: ASSLLAGGPGDTQY
j_call: TRBJ1-5; v_call: TRBV10-3; cdr3_aa: TISEWGAQAGGQPQH
j_call: TRBJ1-2; v_call: TRBV6-1; cdr3_aa: ASRQDWDYGYT
j_call: TRBJ2-5; v_call: TRBV25-1; cdr3_aa: ASSDRVGALRSFEETQY
j_call: TRBJ1-5; v_call: TRBV20-1; cdr3_aa: SAIQALYSNQPQH
j_call: TRBJ2-1; v_call: TRBV19; cdr3_aa: ASSLTSGGEQF
j_call: TRBJ1-1; v_call: TRBV4-1; cdr3_aa: ASSREKWDREAEAF
j_call: TRBJ1-1; v_call: TRBV7-3; cdr3_aa: ASSLRPPEAF
j_call: TRBJ1-4; v_call: TRBV7-9; cdr3_aa: ASRPGQAATNEKLF
j_call: TRBJ2-7; v_call: TRBV7-8; cdr3_aa: ASSLEEYEQY